This T cell receptor (beta chain) emerged from a study of blood T cell repertoires in COVID-19. CDR1 and CDR2 (germline): SNHLY, FYNNEI. V lost 4 bases, J lost 2 bases, and 2 bases stayed unmatched. The CDR3 has 15 amino acids. During active infection, Seattle patients enrolled and were then monitored through disease. As originally analysed: Cell counts per sample came from amplifying reference gene primers. Using immunoSEQ multiplex PCR, the repertoire was profiled, and TCRdb retains in-frame clones only, with some absent. V, J and clone size reflect that table, while D and trimming were determined from the DNA. The table includes about 360,000 clones, 86% detected once.

The clonotype was recovered from a woman aged 55-69 years with COVID-19, enrolled during active disease. The sample was peripheral blood. This chain connects TRBV2 to TRBJ2-5, with 12 bases matching TRBD2. The CDR3 coding sequence is TGTGCCAGCAGTGGGACTAGCGGGGTACAAGAGACCCAGTACTTC. Protein: CASSGTSGVQETQYF.